Shown below are 25 T cell receptor beta chains from a single sample sequenced in a study of CD8 T cells in ankylosing spondylitis. Overall study results and limits: There was a TCR beta motif, made of several highly homologous variants, that appeared characteristic of ankylosing spondylitis blood.

No antigen has been identified for these receptors. TCRdb analysed the 5' RACE reads with MiXCR anew, one entry per CDR3 protein. Of 400,000 to 450,000 distinct CDR3 sequences in the sample, 17% were seen once. The material sequenced was blood, either unsorted or a sorted T cell fraction (not recorded which). Receptors originate from a male donor with ankylosing spondylitis.

This clonotype has more than one count but fewer than ten. The chain joins TRBV7-9 to TRBJ2-7; the D gene could be TRBD1 or TRBD2 (5 bases each). The CDR3 has 16 residues. CDR1 and CDR2 from the germline V gene are SEHNR and FQNEAQ (reference sequence). Trimming shortened V by 2 bases and J by 6 bases, and 20 bases separated the two germline ends. CDR3 residues: CASSLSGTGLGGEQYF. The CDR3 DNA reads TGTGCCAGCAGCTTATCAGGGACGGGCCTGGGTGGCGAGCAGTACTTC.

In its sample, this clonotype was seen a few times. The V gene is TRBV24-1, the J gene TRBJ2-7, with 15 bases identical to TRBD2. CDR1 and CDR2 (germline): KGHDR, SFDVKD. The V segment lost 4 bases and the J segment 4 bases; nucleotides outside the gene matches: 4. This CDR3 comprises 16 residues. Here the CDR3 reads CATSDRGTSGRYEQYF. Written as DNA, the CDR3 is TGTGCCACCAGTGACCGCGGGACTAGCGGGAGGTACGAGCAGTACTTC.

This clonotype was counted between two and nine times. The V and J genes are TRBV3-1 and TRBJ2-5; 9 bases are shared with TRBD2. Germline CDR1 is LGHDT and CDR2 is YNNKEL (reference sequence). Germline trimming cut 1 base from V and 2 bases from J; bases unmatched to any gene: 5. The CDR3 totals 16 residues. The CDR3 DNA reads as TGTGCCAGCAGCCAAGCCCTAGCGGGGATGCAAGAGACCCAGTACTTC. This translates into CASSQALAGMQETQYF.

In its sample, this clonotype was seen many times. This chain links TRBV29-1 with TRBJ2-1, with TRBD2 identical over 9 bases. Germline values: CDR1 SQVTM, CDR2 ANQGSEA. The CDR3 length is 15 residues. Trimming at V came to 8 bases and at J to 5 bases, leaving 13 bases not matched to a gene. CDR3: CSSGKGAGGDNEQFF. The CDR3 DNA reads TGCAGCTCTGGGAAAGGGGCGGGAGGGGACAATGAGCAGTTCTTC.

This clonotype was counted a few times. The CDR3 here is CSAVQGAGGYTF. Here the CDR3 DNA reads TGCAGTGCTGTTCAGGGGGCAGGTGGCTACACCTTC. The rearrangement uses TRBV20-1 and TRBJ1-2; 8 bases align to TRBD1. Looked up from germline, CDR1 is DFQATT and CDR2 is SNEGSKA (reference sequence). V dropped 5 bases and J dropped 7; count of bases not matched to a gene: 6. CDR3 size: 12 residues.

This clonotype was counted only a few times. The V call is TRBV10-3, the J call TRBJ1-1; 8 positions agree with TRBD1. CDR1 is ENHRY and CDR2 is SYGVKD in the germline V gene. Unmatched junction bases numbered 2, after V lost 0 bases and J lost 8 bases. The CDR3 contains 13 residues. In DNA form, the CDR3 reads TGTGCCATCAGTGAGTCCGGACAGGGAGAAGCTTTCTTT. Translated, it gives CAISESGQGEAFF.

Concerning this clonotype: The junction departs from the called germline gene at one end, perhaps through a read error. Here the CDR3 DNA reads TGCGCCAGCAGCTTTGCGGGGGGCAACATCGGGGAGCTGTTTTTT. This codes for CASSFAGGNIGELFF. The chain links TRBV5-1 to TRBJ2-2, with TRBD2 identical over 8 bases. CDR1 and CDR2 from the germline V gene are SGHRS and YFSETQ. The CDR3 is 15 residues long.

This clonotype came up many times. The genes are TRBV5-1 and TRBJ1-1, with a possible D match to TRBD1 (6 bases). Deletions cut 0 bases from V and 6 bases from J, with 15 bases between. From germline, CDR1 is SGHRS and CDR2 YFSETQ. The CDR3 totals 15 residues. The CDR3 is CASSLVSGVKAEAFF. The CDR3 DNA sequence: TGCGCCAGCAGCTTGGTTTCAGGGGTTAAGGCTGAAGCTTTCTTT. Based on the CDR3 plus reference TRBV5-1 and TRBJ1-1, the full variable domain is KAGVTQTPRYLIKTRGQQVTLSCSPISGHRSVSWYQQTPGQGLQFLFEYFSETQRNKGNFPGRFSGRQFSNSRSEMNVSTLELGDSALYLCASSLVSGVKAEAFFGQGTRLTVV.

This clonotype was seen ten or more times. The V call is TRBV29-1, the J call TRBJ2-6; D gene unclear. CDR1 and CDR2 from the germline V gene are SQVTM and ANQGSEA. The V and J ends lost 4 bases and 0 bases respectively, with 1 base between them. The CDR3 spans 12 residues. CDR3 sequence reads: CSVVSGANVLTF. CDR3 DNA sequence: TGCAGCGTTGTCTCTGGGGCCAACGTCCTGACTTTC.

The chain links TRBV4-1 to TRBJ2-7; 9 nucleotides line up with TRBD1. Germline assignment: CDR1 MGHRA and CDR2 YSYEKL. The J segment lost 0 bases and the V segment lost 3 bases, leaving 9 bases of the junction unmatched. This CDR3 region has 17 residues. The CDR3 spells CASSHPSGTGSSYEQYF. In DNA form, the CDR3 reads TGCGCCAGCAGCCACCCCTCAGGGACAGGGAGCTCCTACGAGCAGTACTTC.

In its sample, this clonotype was seen a few times. The V and J genes are TRBV20-1 and TRBJ2-4; possibly TRBD2 for D (5 bases). Trimming took 1 base from V and 7 from J, leaving 11 bases between them. Germline V lookup: CDR1 DFQATT, CDR2 SNEGSKA (reference sequence). This CDR3 has 13 residues. The DNA of the CDR3 is TGCAGTGCTAGAGGCGAGAGGGCGAACATTCAGTACTTC. Its protein is CSARGERANIQYF.

V gene TRBV20-1 combines with J gene TRBJ1-2, with a possible D match to TRBD1 (5 bases). Germline V gene sequence: CDR1 DFQATT, CDR2 SNEGSKA (reference sequence). The CDR3 length is 11 residues. V was pared by 5 bases and J by 3 bases, with 7 bases between. CDR3 region: CSAWGYYGYTF. For the CDR3, the DNA is TGCAGTGCTTGGGGGTACTATGGCTACACCTTC.

The gene calls are TRBV5-1 and TRBJ1-4; the D gene is possibly TRBD1 (5 bases). Germline CDR1 SGHRS, CDR2 YFSETQ. The V gene lost 5 bases and the J gene lost 8 bases, with 19 bases spanning the gap. The CDR3 runs to 15 residues. The CDR3 nucleotides are TGCGCCAGCAGTTACCAGGGCCGCGGGGAGGAAAAACTGTTTTTT. Residues: CASSYQGRGEEKLFF.

There are many counts of this clonotype. The chain joins TRBV18 to TRBJ2-3, with D unresolved. Trimming removed 8 bases at V and 6 bases at J, with 12 bases between. CDR1 KGHSH and CDR2 LQKENI come from the germline V gene. The CDR3 is 12 amino acids. The CDR3: CASTFNGDTQYF. The CDR3 bases are TGTGCCAGCACTTTCAACGGGGATACGCAGTATTTT.

The rearrangement uses TRBV7-8 and TRBJ1-6; D uncertain. The germline CDR1 and CDR2 sequences are SGHVS and FQNEAQ. V lost 4 bases, J lost 6 bases, and 10 bases lay in between. This CDR3 is 14 amino acids long. In DNA form, the CDR3 reads TGTGCCAGCAGCTCCGGACGGGGTAATTCACCCCTCCACTTT. Its translation is CASSSGRGNSPLHF.

This clonotype was observed many times. CDR3 nucleotide sequence: TGTGCCAGCAGCTTAACGTCGGCTTCTTACAATGAGCAGTTCTTC. Amino acid sequence: CASSLTSASYNEQFF. The chain links TRBV7-3 to TRBJ2-1; no definite D call. There are 15 residues in the CDR3. V dropped 0 bases and J dropped 4 bases, with 10 bases sitting between them. Germline loops: CDR1 SGHTA, CDR2 FQGTGA.

About this clonotype itself: The junction and the germline gene differ at one end; a read error may be behind it. The chain links TRBV6-5 to TRBJ2-1; 13 bases match TRBD2. CDR3 length equals 18 residues. Germline CDR1 is MNHEY and CDR2 is SVGAGI. The CDR3: CANSYVPRGLAGDNEQFF. In DNA form, the CDR3 reads TGTGCCAACAGTTATGTCCCCCGAGGACTAGCGGGGGACAATGAGCAGTTCTTC.

This chain joins TRBV6-1 and TRBJ2-7; 8 nucleotides match TRBD2. Germline CDR1 reads MNHNS; CDR2 reads SASEGT. CDR3 length: 15 residues. V shed 6 bases and J 0 bases; nucleotides not matched to a gene: 7. The CDR3 loop reads CASRATSGSSYEQYF. Written as DNA, the CDR3 is TGTGCCAGCAGAGCCACTAGCGGAAGCTCCTACGAGCAGTACTTC.

This chain joins TRBV20-1 and TRBJ1-3, with a tentative D call TRBD1 (5 bases). Trimming stripped 6 bases from V and 8 bases from J, with 20 bases between. CDR1 and CDR2 (germline): DFQATT, SNEGSKA (reference sequence). The CDR3 totals 14 residues. CDR3 amino acids: CSAQSGPRGDTIYF. In DNA form, the CDR3 reads TGCAGTGCCCAAAGCGGTCCTCGGGGGGACACCATATATTTT.

The chain joins TRBV29-1 to TRBJ2-5; D may match TRBD1 or TRBD2 (7 bases each). CDR3 length: 13 amino acids. CDR1 SQVTM and CDR2 ANQGSEA come from the germline V gene. Trimming took off 4 bases at V and 4 bases at J, with 13 bases between the two ends. The CDR3 coding sequence is TGCAGCGTTGGGGCAGGGGGGGGAGAGACCCAGTACTTC. This encodes CSVGAGGGETQYF.

V and J are TRBV12-5 and TRBJ1-2; 12 bases are shared with TRBD1. V gave up 1 base and J gave up 6 bases; unmatched junction bases: 0. This CDR3 comprises 14 residues. In germline, CDR1 is LGHNT, CDR2 FRNRAP. Here the CDR3 DNA reads TGTGCTAGTGGTTTGGGGGACAGGGGGCATGGCTACACCTTC. It translates to CASGLGDRGHGYTF.

This clonotype has at least ten counts. The gene calls are TRBV12-3 or TRBV12-4 and TRBJ1-1; a possible D gene is TRBD1 (6 bases). The CDR3 covers 16 residues. Trimming took 3 bases from V and 6 from J, leaving 20 bases between them. The CDR3 spells CASSFSGGKEGSEAFF. DNA of the CDR3: TGTGCCAGCAGTTTTTCGGGGGGCAAGGAGGGGTCTGAAGCTTTCTTT.

This clonotype has only a few counts. The J gene is TRBJ2-3, the V gene TRBV24-1; 9 bases are shared with TRBD1. The junction had 3 bases not matched to a gene; V was cut back by 6 bases and J by 0 bases. Germline lookup yields CDR1 KGHDR and CDR2 SFDVKD. CDR3 length: 15 amino acids. The CDR3 sequence is CATSLGQGSTDTQYF. CDR3 bases: TGTGCCACCAGTCTCGGACAGGGGAGCACAGATACGCAGTATTTT.

This clonotype was seen a few times. CDR3 coding DNA: TGTGCCAGCAGTGGAGTAGAGGGTTTTAGTCATCAGCCCCAGCATTTT. This gives the protein CASSGVEGFSHQPQHF. The rearrangement joins TRBV6-2 or TRBV6-3 to TRBJ1-5; D not certain. Trimming took 5 bases from V and 5 from J, leaving 19 bases between them. The germline gives CDR1 MNHEY, CDR2 SVGEGT. This CDR3 contains 16 residues.

This chain connects TRBV11-1 to TRBJ2-2; TRBD2 agrees at 10 bases. Losses at the gene ends were 0 bases for V and 3 bases for J; bases not matched to a gene: 13. CDR3 size: 20 residues. CDR1 SGHAT and CDR2 FQDESV come from the germline V gene (reference sequence). The CDR3 spells CASSLASLAGGAWDTGELFF. DNA for the CDR3: TGTGCCAGCAGCTTAGCGTCCTTAGCGGGGGGCGCGTGGGACACCGGGGAGCTGTTTTTT.